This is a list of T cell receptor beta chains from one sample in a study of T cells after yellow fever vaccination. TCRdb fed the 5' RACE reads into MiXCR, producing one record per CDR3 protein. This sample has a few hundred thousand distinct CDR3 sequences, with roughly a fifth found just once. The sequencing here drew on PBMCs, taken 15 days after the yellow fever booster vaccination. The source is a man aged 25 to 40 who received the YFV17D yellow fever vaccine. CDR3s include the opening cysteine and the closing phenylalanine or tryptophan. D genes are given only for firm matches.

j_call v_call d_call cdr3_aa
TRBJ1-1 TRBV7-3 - CASSQGVGGTEAFF
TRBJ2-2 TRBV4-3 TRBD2 CASSQGSGRNTGELFF
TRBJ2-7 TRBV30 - CAWSGTPREQYF
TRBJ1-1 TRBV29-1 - CSVADTEAFF
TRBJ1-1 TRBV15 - CATSRDGGKLTEAFF
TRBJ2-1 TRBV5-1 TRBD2 CASSSVYGLAGVYNEQFF
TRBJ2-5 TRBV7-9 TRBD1 CASSFFWDREETQYF
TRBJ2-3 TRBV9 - CASSISGSADTQYF
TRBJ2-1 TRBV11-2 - CASSWYGSYNEQFF
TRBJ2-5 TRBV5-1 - CASSPLETKTQYF
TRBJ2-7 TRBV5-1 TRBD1 CASSGRDRGSYEQYF
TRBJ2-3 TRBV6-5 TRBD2 CASSYHIAGGTDTQYF
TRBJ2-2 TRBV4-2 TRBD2 CASSRREDNTGELFF
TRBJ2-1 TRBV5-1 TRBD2 CASSLATSGSWGEQFF
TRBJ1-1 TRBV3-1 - CASSPGPIGAEAFF
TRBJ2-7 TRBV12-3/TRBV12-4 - CASSLQGYEQYF
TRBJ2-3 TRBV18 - CASSPASAGRDTQYF
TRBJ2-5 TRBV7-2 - CASSLSGVQYQETQYF
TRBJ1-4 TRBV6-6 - CASSYSEKLFF
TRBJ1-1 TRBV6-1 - CASSSPGNTEAFF
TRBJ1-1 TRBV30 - CAWNRQHTEAFF
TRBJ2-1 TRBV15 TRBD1 CATSRSPGGRNNEQFF
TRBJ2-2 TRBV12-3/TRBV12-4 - CASSPHRRSGLDNTGELFF
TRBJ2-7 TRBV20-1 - CSATTRARPFIEQYF